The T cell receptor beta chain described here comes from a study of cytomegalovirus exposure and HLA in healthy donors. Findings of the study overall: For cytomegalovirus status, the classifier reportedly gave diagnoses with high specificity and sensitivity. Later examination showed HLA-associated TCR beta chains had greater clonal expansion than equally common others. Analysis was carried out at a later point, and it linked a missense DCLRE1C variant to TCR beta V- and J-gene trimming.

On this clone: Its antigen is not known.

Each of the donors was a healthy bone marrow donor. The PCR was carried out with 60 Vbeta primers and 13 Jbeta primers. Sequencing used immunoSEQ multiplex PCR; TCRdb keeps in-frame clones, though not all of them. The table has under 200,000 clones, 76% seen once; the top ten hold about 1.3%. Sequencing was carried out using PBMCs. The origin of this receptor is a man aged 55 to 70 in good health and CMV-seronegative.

The CDR3 coding sequence is TGCGCCAGCAGCAAAACAGGGGTGTCTATCTACGAGCAGTACTTC. It is translated as CASSKTGVSIYEQYF. The chain links TRBV5-1 to TRBJ2-7; TRBD1 agrees at 7 bases. V gave up 4 bases and J gave up 3 bases; unmatched junction bases: 10. CDR1 is SGHRS, CDR2 YFSETQ, per germline. There are 15 residues in the CDR3.